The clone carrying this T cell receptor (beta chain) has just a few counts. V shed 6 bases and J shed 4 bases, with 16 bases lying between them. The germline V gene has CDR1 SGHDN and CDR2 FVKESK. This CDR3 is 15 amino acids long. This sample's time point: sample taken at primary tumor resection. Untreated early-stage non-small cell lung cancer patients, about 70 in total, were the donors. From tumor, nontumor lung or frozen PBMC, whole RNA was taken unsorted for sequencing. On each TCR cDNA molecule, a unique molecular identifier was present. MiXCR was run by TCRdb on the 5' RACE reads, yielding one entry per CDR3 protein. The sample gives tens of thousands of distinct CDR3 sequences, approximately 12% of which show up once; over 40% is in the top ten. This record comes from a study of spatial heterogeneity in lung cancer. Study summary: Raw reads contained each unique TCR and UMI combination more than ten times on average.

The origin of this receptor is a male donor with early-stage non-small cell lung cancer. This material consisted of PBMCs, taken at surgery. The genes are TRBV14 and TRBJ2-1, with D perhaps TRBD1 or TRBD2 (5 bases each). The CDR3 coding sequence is TGTGCCAGCAGGCGTTCAGGGACCCAATACAATGAGCAGTTCTTC. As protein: CASRRSGTQYNEQFF.